The 21 T cell receptor beta chains below come from one sample, sequenced in a study of beta chain features in type 1 diabetes (dated by TCRdb to the late 2010s). The method was the immunoSEQ multiplex PCR assay. The entire amount of isolated RNA was reverse transcribed using the High Capacity cDNA Reverse Transcription Kit, so the sequenced TCRB transcripts were expressed ones. Entries here come from immuneACCESS through TCRdb and include only in-frame sequences with V and J called. Some clones fail to appear in such tables; in the studies checked, an unresolved V gene covers under half of the shortfall, and the cause of the remainder is unknown. The sample data list around 330,000 clones, and approximately 10% of these were observed just once. About 0.015% of the sample is held by the ten biggest clonotypes. Specimen: naive CD4+ T cells from blood. Taken with the paper, the label for cell subset or site translates to: true naive CD4+ T cells. All receptors derive from a woman aged 25 to 39 in good health.

The gene calls are TRBV5-4 and TRBJ2-3, with 9 positions matching TRBD2. V lost 6 bases and J lost 4; bases outside the gene matches: 9. This CDR3 region has 15 residues. CDR1 is SGHNT, CDR2 YYREEE, per germline (reference sequence). CDR3 sequence: CASTNGQREADTQYF. The CDR3 DNA reads TGTGCCAGCACAAACGGCCAGCGGGAGGCAGATACGCAGTATTTT.

This clone came up a few times. V usage is TRBV5-1 and J usage is TRBJ2-3; D unresolved. Germline CDR1 is SGHRS and CDR2 is YFSETQ. The length of the CDR3 is 16 residues. The V gene lost 4 bases and the J gene lost 2 bases, with 17 bases spanning the gap. The CDR3 nucleotides read TGCGCCAGCAGCCCCCTCGTGACTTCGGTCACAGATACGCAGTATTTT. Its translation: CASSPLVTSVTDTQYF.

This clone was counted a few times. V and J are TRBV28 and TRBJ2-7; the match to TRBD2 covers 10 bases. Germline V gene data show CDR1 as MDHEN and CDR2 as SYDVKM. CDR3 length: 15 residues. J was trimmed by 3 bases and V by 10 bases; bases with no gene match: 12. The CDR3 spells CATNEWLAGVYEQYF. The CDR3 bases are TGTGCCACCAACGAGTGGCTAGCGGGAGTCTACGAGCAGTACTTC.

The sample holds a few counts of this clone. The chain joins TRBV11-1 to TRBJ2-5, with a weak D call TRBD1 (6 bases). The CDR3 totals 14 residues. Germline CDR1 is SGHAT and CDR2 is FQDESV (reference sequence). With 3 bases removed from V and 5 bases from J, the gap between germline ends came to 13 bases. The CDR3 loop is CASSFMGAKETQYF. The CDR3 bases are TGTGCCAGCAGCTTTATGGGGGCGAAGGAGACCCAGTACTTC. Supplemented by reference TRBV11-1 and TRBJ2-5, the full variable domain reads EAEVAQSPRYKITEKSQAVAFWCDPISGHATLYWYRQILGQGPELLVQFQDESVVDDSQLPKDRFSAERLKGVDSTLKIQPAELGDSAMYLCASSFMGAKETQYFGPGTRLLVL.

This clone was observed a few times. The chain joins TRBV19 to TRBJ1-2; no reliable D call. The CDR3 sequence is 12 residues long. The germline V gene encodes CDR1 LNHDA and CDR2 SQIVND (reference sequence). The V end was cut by 7 bases, the J end by 3 bases, with 9 bases between. CDR3: CASIRGDYGYTF. In nucleotides, the CDR3 is TGTGCCAGTATCCGGGGAGACTATGGCTACACCTTC.

This chain uses TRBV30 with TRBJ1-4; D possibly corresponds to TRBD1 (5 bases). Trimming took off 2 bases at V and 8 bases at J, with 18 bases between the two ends. The CDR3 is 15 amino acids. Germline loops: CDR1 GTSNPN, CDR2 SVGIG (reference sequence). The CDR3 nucleotides read TGTGCCTGGAGTTACCCCGGGGGTCGTCGAGAAAAACTGTTTTTT. Translation: CAWSYPGGRREKLFF.

This clone was seen a few times. The V call is TRBV6-5, the J call TRBJ2-5; the match to TRBD1 covers 9 bases. This CDR3 is built from 16 residues. Per the germline V gene, CDR1 is MNHEY and CDR2 is SVGAGI. J was trimmed by 4 bases and V by 0 bases; bases with no gene match: 6. CDR3 residues: CASSYSTGTGTETQYF. The DNA for the CDR3 is TGTGCCAGCAGTTACTCGACCGGGACAGGGACAGAGACCCAGTACTTC.

This clone was counted a few times. The chain is built from TRBV7-2 and TRBJ1-5; D is perhaps TRBD1 (6 bases). The V end lost 1 base, the J end lost 0 bases, and 13 bases lay between the germline ends. Per germline, CDR1 SGHTA and CDR2 FQGNSA. The CDR3 is 17 amino acids. The DNA for the CDR3 is TGTGCCAGCAGCTTAGAGGCGCGGACAGTTAGCAATCAGCCCCAGCATTTT. Amino acids: CASSLEARTVSNQPQHF.

This clone came up a few times. This chain connects TRBV29-1 to TRBJ2-7; TRBD2 matches at 13 bases. J lost 6 bases, V lost 4 bases, and 6 bases had no gene match. Germline loops: CDR1 SQVTM, CDR2 ANQGSEA. There are 14 residues in the CDR3. The CDR3 reads CSVAGLAGAGEQYF. CDR3 nucleotides: TGCAGCGTTGCAGGACTAGCGGGAGCTGGCGAGCAGTACTTC.

This clone was picked up a small number of times. The rearrangement uses TRBV15 and TRBJ2-5; tentatively, D is TRBD2 (6 bases). The CDR3 has 15 amino acids. The germline gives CDR1 LNHNV, CDR2 YYDKDF (reference sequence). V was shortened by 0 bases and J by 4 bases, with 12 bases between the two germline ends. The CDR3 is CATSRDGTLRETQYF. CDR3 bases: TGTGCCACCAGCAGAGATGGGACTCTTAGAGAGACCCAGTACTTC.

This clone appeared a few times. This chain links TRBV28 with TRBJ2-7, with 11 bases aligning to TRBD2. CDR1 MDHEN and CDR2 SYDVKM come from the germline V gene. V lost 5 bases, J lost 2 bases, and 8 bases stayed unmatched. This CDR3 is 16 amino acids long. CDR3 nucleotide sequence: TGTGCCAGCAGTCCTACTAGCGGGAGTAGGACCTACGAGCAGTACTTC. It translates to CASSPTSGSRTYEQYF.

The chain combines TRBV28 with TRBJ2-7; D possibly corresponds to TRBD1 (6 bases). Germline V gene sequence: CDR1 MDHEN, CDR2 SYDVKM. Trimming removed 2 bases from V and 3 bases from J, with 11 bases in between. The CDR3 contains 14 residues. Written as DNA, the CDR3 is TGTGCCAGCAGTTTAAGTACAGGGAACTACGAGCAGTACTTC. It encodes CASSLSTGNYEQYF. The whole variable domain, filled in from reference TRBV28 and TRBJ2-7, reads DVKVTQSSRYLVKRTGEKVFLECVQDMDHENMFWYRQDPGLGLRLIYFSYDVKMKEKGDIPEGYSVSREKKERFSLILESASTNQTSMYLCASSLSTGNYEQYFGPGTRLTVT.

The V and J genes are TRBV6-4 and TRBJ2-7; D possibly corresponds to TRBD1 (5 bases). Germline-derived CDR1 and CDR2 are MRHNA and SNTAGT. The CDR3 sequence is 14 residues long. The ends were cut back, 5 bases at V and 3 bases at J, with 14 bases in the middle. The CDR3 region is CASSHSQRGYEQYF. In DNA form, the CDR3 reads TGTGCCAGCAGTCACAGCCAAAGGGGCTACGAGCAGTACTTC.

In this sample, this clone turned up a few times. V and J are TRBV21-1 and TRBJ2-1; no DNA check was done on the table's D call, TRBD2. TRBV21-1 is assigned pseudogene status. The CDR3 sequence is 15 residues long. The CDR3 reads CASSNGLAGLNEQFF. DNA for the CDR3: TGTGCCAGCAGCAATGGCCTAGCGGGATTGAATGAGCAGTTCTTC.

This chain uses TRBV5-1 with TRBJ2-3; TRBD1 aligns across 7 bases. CDR1 and CDR2 (germline): SGHRS, YFSETQ. Unmatched junction bases numbered 2, after V lost 0 bases and J lost 1 base. The CDR3 totals 15 residues. CDR3 loop: CASSLDRGGTDTQYF. CDR3 DNA: TGCGCCAGCAGCTTGGACAGGGGCGGCACAGATACGCAGTATTTT.

This clone was detected a few times. The chain employs TRBV28 and TRBJ1-1, with a tentative D call TRBD1 (6 bases). This CDR3 contains 16 residues. Looked up from germline, CDR1 is MDHEN and CDR2 is SYDVKM. V lost 5 bases and J lost 0, with 16 bases in between. The CDR3 sequence is CASSPPTGPMNTEAFF. The CDR3 nucleotides read TGTGCCAGCAGTCCTCCGACAGGACCTATGAACACTGAAGCTTTCTTT.

This clone was detected only a few times. J is TRBJ2-1 and V is TRBV18; TRBD1 agrees at 8 bases. With 4 bases clipped from V and 5 bases from J, the junction kept 4 bases outside the gene matches. There are 14 residues in the CDR3. Germline-derived CDR1 and CDR2 are KGHSH and LQKENI. The CDR3 loop is CASSRDRWNNEQFF. The CDR3 bases are TGTGCCAGCTCACGGGACAGGTGGAACAATGAGCAGTTCTTC.

In regard to this clone: The sample carries other DNA sequences with the same CDR3. V is TRBV7-2 and J is TRBJ2-5, with D possibly matching TRBD2 (6 bases). This CDR3 contains 14 residues. The ends were cut back, 0 bases at V and 4 bases at J, with 9 bases in the middle. Per germline, CDR1 SGHTA and CDR2 FQGNSA. CDR3 region: CASSLAGRGETQYF. CDR3 nucleotide sequence: TGTGCCAGCAGCTTAGCAGGGCGGGGAGAGACCCAGTACTTC. Looking up the rest from reference TRBV7-2 and TRBJ2-5 gives the full variable domain: GAGVSQSPSNKVTEKGKDVELRCDPISGHTALYWYRQSLGQGLEFLIYFQGNSAPDKSGLPSDRFSAERTGGSVSTLTIQRTQQEDSAVYLCASSLAGRGETQYFGPGTRLLVL.

There are a few counts of this clone. The V gene is TRBV9, the J gene TRBJ2-7; a possible D gene is TRBD1 (5 bases). The length of the CDR3 is 15 residues. V lost 4 bases, J lost 3 bases, and 17 bases lay in between. CDR1 is SGDLS, CDR2 YYNGEE, per germline. CDR3: CASSISQGDVYEQYF. Written as DNA, the CDR3 is TGTGCCAGCAGCATCTCTCAGGGCGATGTCTACGAGCAGTACTTC.

This clone was recorded a few times. The chain couples TRBV6-5 to TRBJ2-3, with D hard to call. Per germline, CDR1 MNHEY and CDR2 SVGAGI. The CDR3 runs 15 residues. The V end lost 5 bases, the J end lost 2 bases, and 14 bases lay between the germline ends. The CDR3 sequence is CASSRNRALTDTQYF. Here the CDR3 DNA reads TGTGCCAGCAGTCGAAATAGAGCACTCACAGATACGCAGTATTTT.

The chain has TRBV4-1 and TRBJ2-3, with a possible D match to TRBD2 (5 bases). The V and J ends lost 1 base and 4 bases respectively, with 15 bases between them. The CDR3 spans 16 residues. Germline V gives CDR1 MGHRA, CDR2 YSYEKL. The DNA for the CDR3 is TGCGCCAGCAGCCAAGGAGAGGGCCGTTGGGCAGATACGCAGTATTTT. Translation: CASSQGEGRWADTQYF.